This T cell receptor beta chain is drawn from a study of blood T cell repertoires in COVID-19 (dated by TCRdb to 2020 to 2021). About the study as a whole: Samples from collaborators originated in the United States, Italy and Spain and spanned both the acute and convalescent phases of COVID-19. A freely available public database, intended as a resource for researchers studying the immune response to SARS-CoV-2, is where the repertoires were released. The material from the prospective study consisted of cDNA or gDNA derived from T cells, B-cell-depleted T cells, or PBMCs. Sample metadata almost always included a de-identified subject ID, COVID-19 status, age in years and sex. Subjects who had been exposed to COVID-19, were actively infected with it, or had recovered from it provided the deeply sampled blood TCRbeta repertoires that made up the dataset. Where available, HLA class I and class II types were taken from metadata supplied by the sample provider and were not determined by assay-based typing. Samples came from the ongoing ImmuneRACE study (first 160 participants) plus 1,254 subjects from 6 global collaborators.

TCRbeta CDR3 regions were amplified from genomic DNA using the immunoSEQ Assay, a bias-controlled multiplex PCR. The original pipeline was this. The number of nucleated cells in each sample was estimated by amplification of reference gene primers within the assay. Sequence reads were collapsed and filtered to measure the absolute abundance of every unique TCRbeta CDR3 rearrangement. Productive Simpson clonality was computed per sample as the square root of Simpson's diversity index over productive rearrangements. TCRdb took this table from immuneACCESS and kept in-frame rearrangements with V and J called. Such tables lack part of the clones; where checked against another copy, unresolved V genes explain under half of the gap, and the rest is unexplained. That table gives V, J and clone size, and the DNA gave D and trimming. Recorded for this sample are 70,000 to 80,000 clones; roughly 89% of them occurred a single time. Approximately 5.3% of the sample is held by the ten biggest clonotypes.

Results the study describes overall, beyond this receptor: Clinical and demographic metadata were provided uncurated, with the amount varying by source and participant.

The collaborating institutions used their own protocols to collect whole blood in K2EDTA tubes. Collaborator samples were shipped for TCRbeta analysis as frozen whole blood, isolated PBMCs, or DNA extracted from either sample type. About this clone: Its antigen specificity is not known. No much larger clone is present one base from it, and per-base qualities are unavailable.

Reading the germline V gene gives CDR1 MNHNS and CDR2 SASEGT. From V the trimming removes 4 bases and from J it removes 1 base, while the gene matches leave 14 bases of the junction unaccounted for. From cysteine to phenylalanine, the CDR3 is 19 amino acids long. CDR3 DNA is the only sequence kept; it has 57 bases, read in frame from the first base. Rearrangement joined TRBV6-1 to TRBJ2-2; TRBD2 fits 8 bases in the junction. Input material: peripheral blood. The origin of this receptor is a human donor in a cohort sampled during active COVID-19. This receptor has the CDR3 CASSAVRGGPGWNTGELFF. The base sequence is TGTGCCAGCAGTGCTGTTCGGGGGGGCCCCGGGTGGAACACCGGGGAGCTGTTTTTT.